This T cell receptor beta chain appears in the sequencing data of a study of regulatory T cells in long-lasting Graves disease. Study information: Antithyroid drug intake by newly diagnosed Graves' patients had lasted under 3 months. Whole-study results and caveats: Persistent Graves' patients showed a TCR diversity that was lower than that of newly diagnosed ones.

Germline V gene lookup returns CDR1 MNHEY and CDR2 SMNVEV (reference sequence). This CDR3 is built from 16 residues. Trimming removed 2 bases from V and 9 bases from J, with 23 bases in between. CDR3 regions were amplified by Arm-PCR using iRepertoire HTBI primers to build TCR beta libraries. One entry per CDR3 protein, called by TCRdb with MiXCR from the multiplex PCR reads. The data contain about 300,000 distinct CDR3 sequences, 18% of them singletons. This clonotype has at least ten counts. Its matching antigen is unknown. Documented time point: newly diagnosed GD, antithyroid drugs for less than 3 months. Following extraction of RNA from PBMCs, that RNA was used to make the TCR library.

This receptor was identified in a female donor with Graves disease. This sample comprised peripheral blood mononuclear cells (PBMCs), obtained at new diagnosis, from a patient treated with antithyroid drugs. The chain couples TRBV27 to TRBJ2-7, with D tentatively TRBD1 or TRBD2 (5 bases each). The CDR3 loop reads CASSLEFGQGGSRQYF. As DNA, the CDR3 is TGTGCCAGCAGTTTAGAGTTCGGGCAGGGCGGGTCCCGGCAGTACTTC.